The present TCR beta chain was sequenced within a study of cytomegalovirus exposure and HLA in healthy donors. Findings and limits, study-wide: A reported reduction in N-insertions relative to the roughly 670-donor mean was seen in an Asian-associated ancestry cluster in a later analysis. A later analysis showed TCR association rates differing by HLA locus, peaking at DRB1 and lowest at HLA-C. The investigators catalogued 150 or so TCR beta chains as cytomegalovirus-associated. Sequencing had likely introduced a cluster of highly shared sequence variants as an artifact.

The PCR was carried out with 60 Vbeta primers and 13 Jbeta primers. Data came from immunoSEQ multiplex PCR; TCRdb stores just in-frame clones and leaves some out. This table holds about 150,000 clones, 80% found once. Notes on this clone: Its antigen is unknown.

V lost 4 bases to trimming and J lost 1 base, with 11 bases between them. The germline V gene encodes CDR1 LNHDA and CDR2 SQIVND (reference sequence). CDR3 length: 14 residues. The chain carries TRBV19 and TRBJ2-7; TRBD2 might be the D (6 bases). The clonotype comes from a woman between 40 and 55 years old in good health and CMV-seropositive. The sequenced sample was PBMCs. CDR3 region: CASSTTGVSYEQYF. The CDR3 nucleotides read TGTGCCAGTAGTACGACGGGAGTTTCCTACGAGCAGTACTTC. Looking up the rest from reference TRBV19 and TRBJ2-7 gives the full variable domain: DGGITQSPKYLFRKEGQNVTLSCEQNLNHDAMYWYRQDPGQGLRLIYYSQIVNDFQKGDIAEGYSVSREKKESFPLTVTSAQKNPTAFYLCASSTTGVSYEQYFGPGTRLTVT.